What follows are 22 T cell receptor beta chains derived from one specimen sequenced in a study of beta chain features in type 1 diabetes. Findings and limits, study-wide: Across all four CD4+ subsets, people with type 1 diabetes showed modestly shorter TCRB CDR3s.

Their specific antigens are unknown. Expressed TCRB transcripts got sequenced, as all isolated RNA was reverse transcribed. This table comes from immunoSEQ multiplex PCR, and its TCRdb copy is limited to in-frame clones, with some not included. Of over 150,000 clones listed, roughly 7.1% were seen once; the top ten hold about 0.9%. The specimen sequenced was central memory CD4+ T cells from blood. The origin of the receptors is a woman aged 40 to 49 with type 1 diabetes.

The table lists this clone with a few counts. This chain connects TRBV18 to TRBJ1-1; D not certain. CDR1 is KGHSH and CDR2 is LQKENI in the germline V gene. Trimming left V 6 bases short and J 3 bases short, with 11 bases between. This CDR3 has 13 amino acids. This CDR3 reads CASSAIRDTEAFF. CDR3 sequence (DNA): TGTGCCAGCTCTGCCATTCGGGACACTGAAGCTTTCTTT.

CDR3 region: CASSPIAGTDTQYF. As DNA, the CDR3 is TGTGCCAGCAGCCCGATAGCGGGCACAGATACGCAGTATTTT. The genes are TRBV7-2 and TRBJ2-3; D possibly corresponds to TRBD2 (6 bases). Per germline, CDR1 SGHTA and CDR2 FQGNSA. This CDR3 has 14 residues. Trimming pared 5 bases from V and 1 base from J, leaving 10 bases between.

The chain couples TRBV28 to TRBJ2-7; 9 nucleotides line up with TRBD2. CDR1 MDHEN and CDR2 SYDVKM come from the germline V gene. V gave up 6 bases and J gave up 1 base; unmatched junction bases: 7. The CDR3 length is 15 residues. CDR3 in amino acids: CASSSSGIGSYEQYF. CDR3 nucleotide sequence: TGTGCCAGCAGCTCTAGCGGGATTGGGTCCTACGAGCAGTACTTC.

This clone was counted at least ten times. The chain employs TRBV7-9 and TRBJ1-5; D is uncertain. Germline lookup yields CDR1 SEHNR and CDR2 FQNEAQ (reference sequence). This CDR3 contains 14 residues. Trimming took off 4 bases at V and 4 bases at J, with 11 bases between the two ends. CDR3 nucleotides: TGTGCCAGCAGCTACGAGACGGAGAATCAGCCCCAGCATTTT. This translates into CASSYETENQPQHF.

The chain uses TRBV27 and TRBJ1-6, with a possible D match to TRBD1 (6 bases). The CDR3 runs 14 residues. In germline, CDR1 is MNHEY, CDR2 SMNVEV (reference sequence). V gave up 2 bases and J gave up 9 bases, with 11 bases separating them. CDR3 loop: CASSLPVRGSPLHF. The CDR3 coding sequence is TGTGCCAGCAGTTTACCCGTCAGGGGTTCACCCCTCCACTTT.

V and J are TRBV10-3 and TRBJ1-2; D is uncertain. The V gene's germline CDR1 is ENHRY and CDR2 SYGVKD. V lost 3 bases, J lost 3 bases, and 5 bases lay in between. CDR3 length: 12 residues. CDR3 nucleotides: TGTGCCATCAGTGACATAGACTATGGCTACACCTTC. As protein: CAISDIDYGYTF.

The rearrangement uses TRBV28 and TRBJ1-2, with D maybe TRBD1 (6 bases). In germline, CDR1 is MDHEN, CDR2 SYDVKM. CDR3 size: 12 residues. V dropped 10 bases and J dropped 4 bases, with 13 bases sitting between them. The CDR3 spells CATGRDTYGYTF. CDR3 in DNA: TGTGCCACCGGAAGGGACACCTATGGCTACACCTTC.

The gene calls are TRBV5-4 and TRBJ2-6, with D possibly being TRBD1 (7 bases). The germline V gene encodes CDR1 SGHNT and CDR2 YYREEE (reference sequence). V lost 4 bases to trimming and J lost 4 bases, with 15 bases between them. CDR3 length: 16 residues. The CDR3 sequence: CASSQTGRGGANVLTF. In DNA, the CDR3 is TGTGCCAGCAGCCAGACAGGGCGGGGCGGGGCCAACGTCCTGACTTTC.

The sample holds a few counts of this clone. The V and J genes are TRBV28 and TRBJ2-2; TRBD2 aligns across 15 bases. Germline-derived CDR1 and CDR2 are MDHEN and SYDVKM. This CDR3 spans 16 amino acids. The V gene end was trimmed by 5 bases and the J gene end by 6 bases; junction bases not matched to a gene: 4. Written as DNA, the CDR3 is TGTGCCAGCAGTCCGGGACTAGCGGGAGGATCCGGGGAGCTGTTTTTT. Protein: CASSPGLAGGSGELFF.

The chain employs TRBV29-1 and TRBJ1-2; TRBD1 aligns across 7 bases. The CDR3 has 14 amino acids. After removal of 2 bases from V and 3 bases from J, the junction contained 6 bases not matched to a gene. Germline lookup yields CDR1 SQVTM and CDR2 ANQGSEA. CDR3 protein: CSVERGREDYGYTF. DNA for the CDR3: TGCAGCGTTGAAAGGGGGCGCGAAGACTATGGCTACACCTTC.

V usage is TRBV10-3 and J usage is TRBJ2-7; 10 positions match TRBD1. The CDR3 totals 13 residues. Trimming at V came to 9 bases and at J to 3 bases, leaving 5 bases not matched to a gene. Germline V gene data show CDR1 as ENHRY and CDR2 as SYGVKD. The CDR3: CAIGTGAFYEQYF. Written as DNA, the CDR3 is TGTGCCATTGGGACAGGGGCCTTCTACGAGCAGTACTTC.

Turning to this clone: Germline and junction disagree at one end, which may indicate a read error. The chain joins TRBV7-2 to TRBJ2-7; 12 nucleotides agree with TRBD1. CDR1 is SGHTA, CDR2 FQGNSA, per germline. The CDR3 has 16 residues. The CDR3 region is CASSLGTPGQGARKDF. CDR3 bases: TGTGCCAGCAGCTTAGGCACTCCGGGACAGGGGGCAAGGAAAGACTTC.

This clone was found a few times. The CDR3 loop is CASSSSGNYGYTF. The CDR3 nucleotides read TGCGCCAGCAGCTCCTCAGGAAACTATGGCTACACCTTC. This chain links TRBV5-1 with TRBJ1-2; unclear D gene. With 3 bases removed from V and 2 bases from J, the gap between germline ends came to 8 bases. There are 13 residues in the CDR3. The germline CDR1 and CDR2 sequences are SGHRS and YFSETQ.

This chain connects TRBV4-3 to TRBJ1-1, with unresolved D. Germline V gene sequence: CDR1 LGHNA, CDR2 YSLEER. CDR3 size: 13 residues. V was cut by 0 bases and J by 5 bases, with 7 bases left in between. In DNA form, the CDR3 reads TGCGCCAGCAGCCAAGAGGAGTCAACTGAAGCTTTCTTT. This translates into CASSQEESTEAFF.

This clone was picked up many times. The rearrangement links TRBV29-1 to TRBJ1-1; TRBD1 matches 12 bases. The CDR3 extends over 15 amino acids. Germline values: CDR1 SQVTM, CDR2 ANQGSEA. Germline trimming cut 3 bases from V and 12 bases from J; bases unmatched to any gene: 14. This CDR3 reads CSVDDPHRDRGQSFF. CDR3 DNA sequence: TGCAGCGTTGACGATCCACACCGGGACAGGGGGCAATCTTTCTTT.

The V gene is TRBV28, the J gene TRBJ1-2, with D unresolved. The V end was cut by 6 bases, the J end by 6 bases, with 17 bases between. The germline CDR1 and CDR2 sequences are MDHEN and SYDVKM. The CDR3 spans 14 residues. This CDR3 is CASSPPAGANGYTF. The CDR3 DNA reads TGTGCCAGCAGCCCACCGGCGGGCGCTAATGGCTACACCTTC.

The chain recombines TRBV7-3 with TRBJ2-3, with a tentative D call TRBD2 (5 bases). Germline V gene lookup returns CDR1 SGHTA and CDR2 FQGTGA. Deletions cut 1 base from V and 2 bases from J, with 13 bases between. This CDR3 has 16 amino acids. In DNA form, the CDR3 reads TGTGCCAGCAGCTTAAATGAGCGGAGCTACACAGATACGCAGTATTTT. This translates into CASSLNERSYTDTQYF.

This chain uses TRBV28 with TRBJ2-7, with 11 positions matching TRBD1. Germline CDR1 and CDR2: MDHEN and SYDVKM. The CDR3 spans 15 residues. V lost 6 bases to trimming and J lost 2 bases; unmatched junction nucleotides: 6. As DNA, the CDR3 is TGTGCCAGCAGCCGGCCGGGACAGGGGGCCTACGAGCAGTACTTC. Translating gives CASSRPGQGAYEQYF. The full variable domain, with the rest looked up from reference TRBV28 and TRBJ2-7, is DVKVTQSSRYLVKRTGEKVFLECVQDMDHENMFWYRQDPGLGLRLIYFSYDVKMKEKGDIPEGYSVSREKKERFSLILESASTNQTSMYLCASSRPGQGAYEQYFGPGTRLTVT.

This clone has only a few counts. The DNA for the CDR3 is TGTGCCAGCAGCCCCCCAGGGCCCCGAAACACCATATATTTT. As protein: CASSPPGPRNTIYF. The rearrangement uses TRBV7-2 and TRBJ1-3, with D possibly being TRBD1 (5 bases). Per germline, CDR1 SGHTA and CDR2 FQGNSA. V was cut by 5 bases and J by 5 bases, with 13 bases left in between. The CDR3 extends over 14 amino acids.

This clone appeared a few times. The chain couples TRBV7-3 to TRBJ2-2; 8 positions agree with TRBD1. Germline V gene data show CDR1 as SGHTA and CDR2 as FQGTGA. V lost 5 bases, J lost 6 bases, and 8 bases stayed unmatched. The CDR3 sequence is 15 residues long. Here the CDR3 reads CASSKGQGGAGELFF. The CDR3 DNA reads as TGTGCCAGCAGCAAAGGACAGGGAGGAGCCGGGGAGCTGTTTTTT.

The chain's CDR3 is CSVATGTLYGYTF. The CDR3 DNA reads as TGCAGCGTAGCGACCGGGACACTATATGGCTACACCTTC. The V gene is TRBV29-1, the J gene TRBJ1-2; D is perhaps TRBD1 (6 bases). The CDR3 length is 13 residues. V shed 6 bases and J shed 5 bases, with 16 bases lying between them. The germline CDR1 and CDR2 sequences are SQVTM and ANQGSEA.

This clone occurred a few times. The J gene is TRBJ2-1, the V gene TRBV7-2; 11 positions match TRBD2. This CDR3 has 15 residues. V lost 5 bases, J lost 5 bases, and 5 bases stayed unmatched. The germline CDR1 and CDR2 sequences are SGHTA and FQGNSA. CDR3 in amino acids: CASSRLAGTHNEQFF. In nucleotides, the CDR3 is TGTGCCAGCAGCCGACTAGCGGGGACCCACAATGAGCAGTTCTTC.